The clone carrying this TCR beta chain was found many times. Its cognate antigen is unknown. CD4+ or CD8+ T cells at a count of about 1 million served as input for the sorted libraries. Germline CDR1 reads DFQATT; CDR2 reads SNEGSKA (reference sequence). With 0 bases clipped from V and 5 bases from J, the junction kept 7 bases outside the gene matches. The CDR3 runs to 15 residues. The sample comes from a study of neurological immune-mediated disorders. The study, taken as a whole, reports: Private repertoires in all groups were suggested, as expanded clones shared no CDR3 amino acid sequences across subjects.

5'RACE employing 10-nucleotide random UMIs yielded the cDNA. TCRdb called the 5' RACE reads again in MiXCR, with one record for every CDR3 protein. The sample shows about 30,000 distinct CDR3 sequences, 4.5% to 7% of them seen only once. The receptor was isolated from a woman in her 50s in good health. The sample taken for sequencing was CD4+ T cells from blood. This chain connects TRBV20-1 to TRBJ2-7, with 10 bases fitting TRBD1. CDR3 DNA sequence: TGCAGTGCTAGAGATCCCGGGACAGGGGTCCACGAGCAGTACTTC. Its translation: CSARDPGTGVHEQYF.